This T cell receptor (beta chain) was recovered during a study of T cells in Graves' hyperthyroidism and ophthalmopathy. Whole-study findings and limits: Through a model of 13 V-J features, ophthalmopathy was separated from stable hyperthyroidism.

As concerns this clonotype: Its specificity is not known.

The germline CDR1 and CDR2 sequences are DFQATT and SNEGSKA (reference sequence). The CDR3 sequence is 13 residues long. Trimming stripped 7 bases from V and 0 bases from J, with 9 bases between. Amplification yielded TCR beta CDR3 regions, with RNA transcripts as the source. The TCR CDR3 was amplified in a first-round RT-PCR using the HTBI primer set. TCRdb used MiXCR to reprocess the multiplex PCR reads, holding one entry per CDR3 protein. The profile covers a few hundred thousand distinct CDR3 sequences, with roughly 50% appearing a single time and roughly 8.2% taken by the ten largest. The V gene is TRBV20-1, the J gene TRBJ1-4; no firm D call. The source material was peripheral blood or thyroid tissue (not recorded which). The origin of this receptor is a woman aged 18-35 years with Graves' hyperthyroidism. CDR3 amino acids: CSGVRTTNEKLFF. Written as DNA, the CDR3 is TGCAGTGGAGTGCGAACAACTAATGAAAAACTGTTTTTT.